This T cell receptor beta chain comes out of a study of regulatory T cells in long-lasting Graves disease. Findings and limits, study-wide: The study examined only peripheral blood, not thyroid tissue. Persistent disease was associated with favored TRBV28 usage and with favored use of TRBJ1-2 and TRBJ2-5.

iRepertoire HTBI primers and Arm-PCR of CDR3 regions built TCR beta libraries. TCRdb re-derived calls from the multiplex PCR reads in MiXCR, one entry per CDR3 protein. The sample consists of around 450,000 distinct CDR3 sequences, about 22% of them appearing once. In the case of this clonotype: The antigen is undetermined.

The CDR3 sequence is 14 residues long. Trimming pared 5 bases from V and 5 bases from J, leaving 13 bases between. The germline V gene encodes CDR1 SEHNR and CDR2 FQNEAQ (reference sequence). As to time point: persistent/refractory GD, antithyroid drugs over 5 years with positive TRAb. After RNA was extracted from PBMCs, the TCR library was made from it. The sequencing used peripheral blood mononuclear cells (PBMCs), collected when the disease was refractory, from a patient treated with antithyroid drugs. This chain joins TRBV7-9 and TRBJ2-1; possibly TRBD1 for D (6 bases). This TCR derives from a female donor with Graves disease. The CDR3 DNA follows: TGTGCCAGCAGCGCGATAACAGGGCACAATGAGCAGTTCTTC. Translation gives CASSAITGHNEQFF. Looking up the rest from reference TRBV7-9 and TRBJ2-1 gives the full variable domain: DTGVSQNPRHKITKRGQNVTFRCDPISEHNRLYWYRQTLGQGPEFLTYFQNEAQLEKSRLLSDRFSAERPKGSFSTLEIQRTEQGDSAMYLCASSAITGHNEQFFGPGTRLTVL.